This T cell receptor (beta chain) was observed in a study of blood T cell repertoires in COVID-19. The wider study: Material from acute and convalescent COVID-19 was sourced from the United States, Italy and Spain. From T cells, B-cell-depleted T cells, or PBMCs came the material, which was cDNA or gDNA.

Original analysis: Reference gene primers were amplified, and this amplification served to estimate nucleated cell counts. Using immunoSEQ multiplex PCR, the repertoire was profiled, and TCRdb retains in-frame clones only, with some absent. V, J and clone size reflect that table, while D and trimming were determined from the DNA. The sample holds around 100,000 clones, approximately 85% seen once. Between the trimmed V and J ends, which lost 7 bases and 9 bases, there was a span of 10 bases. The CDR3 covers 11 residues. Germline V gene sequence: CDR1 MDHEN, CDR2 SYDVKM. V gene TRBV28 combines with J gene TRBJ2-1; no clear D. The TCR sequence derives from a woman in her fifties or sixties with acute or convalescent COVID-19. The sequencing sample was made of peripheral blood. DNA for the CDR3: TGTGCCAGCACCACTCCTAGTGAGCAGTTCTTC. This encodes CASTTPSEQFF.